This T cell receptor (beta chain) was identified during a study of blood T cell repertoires in COVID-19. Study information: Donors in the United States, Italy and Spain gave samples during acute or convalescent COVID-19. PBMCs, B-cell-depleted T cells, or T cells were the source of the cDNA or gDNA that made up the material.

The table came from immunoSEQ multiplex PCR; TCRdb's copy has only in-frame clones and leaves some out. The data contain approximately 230,000 clones, about 91% of them singletons. Patients at the Seattle site were enrolled during active infection and followed longitudinally. The CDR3 consists of 16 residues. CDR1 is SGHTA and CDR2 is FQGNSA in the germline V gene. V shed 0 bases, J shed 6 bases, and the junction held 11 bases outside the gene matches. The chain joins TRBV7-2 to TRBJ2-7; TRBD1 matches at 7 bases. The specimen sequenced was peripheral blood. This sequence was found in a woman aged 25-40 years with COVID-19, enrolled during active disease. Written as DNA, the CDR3 is TGTGCCAGCAGCTTAGCTGCCGACAGGGCTTGGGGCGAGCAGTACGTC. This gives the protein CASSLAADRAWGEQYV.